This is a list of T cell receptor beta chains from one sample in a study of human T cells and chemical hapten exposure. TCRdb independently ran MiXCR on the RACE reads; one entry per CDR3 protein. The sample holds tens of thousands of distinct CDR3 sequences, 9.5% to 10% seen once. This specimen was whole blood, taken in connection with sensitization to the hapten diphenylcyclopropenone (DPC). The source of these receptors is a woman in her twenties or thirties with alopecia areata. Some clones in this sample may be carry-over from other donors' samples. The CDR3 runs from the conserved cysteine through the conserved F or W. Each record gives: CDR3 length, V gene, clone size, D gene, J gene, CDR3 protein, CDR3 DNA. D genes are given only for firm matches. Rows may omit the clone size; those that give it use once, few, many or a size class.

16	TRBV7-9	few	NA	TRBJ2-3	CASIDSEEGHQFAQYF	TGTGCCAGCATCGACTCCGAGGAGGGACATCAATTTGCGCAGTATTTT
14	TRBV7-9	many	TRBD1	TRBJ1-5	CASSLGDSRQPQHF	TGTGCCAGCAGCTTAGGGGACAGCCGGCAGCCCCAGCATTTT
16	TRBV12-3/TRBV12-4	few	NA	TRBJ1-4	CASTFSPGKEVRKLFF	TGTGCCAGCACCTTCAGCCCCGGCAAAGAAGTTCGAAAACTGTTTTTT
15	TRBV20-1	many	TRBD1	TRBJ1-6	CSATPPTGSNSPLHF	TGCAGTGCTACTCCCCCGACAGGGAGTAATTCACCCCTCCACTTT
17	TRBV5-1	NA	NA	TRBJ2-3	CASSLVPGTSAGDTQYF	TGCGCCAGCAGCTTAGTACCCGGGACAAGTGCGGGAGATACGCAGTATTTT
15	TRBV4-3	few	NA	TRBJ2-7	CASSQDGAPTYEQYF	TGCGCCAGCAGCCAAGATGGGGCACCGACCTACGAGCAGTACTTC
18	TRBV6-2/TRBV6-3	many	TRBD1	TRBJ1-5	CASSMEGQVMNSNQPQHF	TGTGCCAGCAGCATGGAGGGACAGGTGATGAATAGCAATCAGCCCCAGCATTTT
16	TRBV7-6	NA	NA	TRBJ2-3	CASSLVGGAGADTQYF	TGTGCCAGCAGCTTAGTCGGGGGCGCGGGCGCAGATACGCAGTATTTT
16	TRBV30	NA	TRBD1	TRBJ2-5	CAWSVTGVGAQETQYF	TGTGCCTGGAGTGTTACAGGGGTGGGCGCCCAAGAGACCCAGTACTTC
8	TRBV25-1	many	NA	TRBJ2-1	CASSPPDF	TGTGCCAGCAGCCCCCCCGACTTC
19	TRBV7-7	few	NA	TRBJ1-1	CASSSEVSKQVIMNTEAFF	TGTGCTAGCAGCTCCGAGGTCTCGAAACAGGTGATCATGAACACTGAAGCTTTCTTT